Below, 31 T cell receptor beta chains from the same sample are listed, as sequenced in a study of cytomegalovirus exposure and HLA in healthy donors. Vbeta (60) and Jbeta (13) primers were used in the PCR. Data came from immunoSEQ multiplex PCR; TCRdb stores just in-frame clones and leaves some out. The sample has 140,000 or so clones, around 9.6% seen once; the top ten hold less than 2%. Sequencing was done on a sample of PBMCs. The source of these receptors is a male donor in good health and CMV-seronegative.

This clone was seen a few times. The chain uses TRBV4-3 and TRBJ2-3, with 8 positions matching TRBD1. Germline CDR1 and CDR2: LGHNA and YSLEER. CDR3 size: 17 residues. The J segment lost 3 bases and the V segment lost 0 bases, leaving 8 bases of the junction unmatched. The DNA of the CDR3 is TGCGCCAGCAGCCAAGACTTTATAGGACAGGGTACAGATACGCAGTATTTT. It is translated as CASSQDFIGQGTDTQYF.

The CDR3 coding sequence is TGCGCCAGCAGCCAAGATGGCAAAGCCTACGAGCAGTACTTC. This gives the protein CASSQDGKAYEQYF. This sequence joins TRBV4-3 and TRBJ2-7; the D is unclear. Trimming removed 0 bases at V and 2 bases at J, with 8 bases between. This CDR3 has 14 residues. Germline V gene sequence: CDR1 LGHNA, CDR2 YSLEER.

This clone has just a few counts. The chain links TRBV5-8 to TRBJ2-1; D possibly corresponds to TRBD1 (6 bases). CDR3 size: 15 residues. From germline, CDR1 is SGHTS and CDR2 YDEGEE. V was shortened by 4 bases and J by 2 bases, with 13 bases between the two germline ends. CDR3 sequence (DNA): TGTGCCAGCAGCATCGGGCGACAGGCCTACAATGAGCAGTTCTTC. Its translation is CASSIGRQAYNEQFF.

This clone showed up just a few times. The V and J genes are TRBV10-3 and TRBJ1-4; D gene unclear. V was cut by 4 bases and J by 3 bases, with 3 bases left in between. Germline V gene lookup returns CDR1 ENHRY and CDR2 SYGVKD. This CDR3 spans 12 amino acids. As DNA, the CDR3 is TGTGCCATCAGTGCAGCTAATGAAAAACTGTTTTTT. It codes for CAISAANEKLFF.

This chain links TRBV11-2 with TRBJ2-5; the match to TRBD2 covers 9 bases. This CDR3 comprises 14 residues. Germline CDR1 reads SGHAT; CDR2 reads FQNNGV. Unmatched junction bases numbered 5, after V lost 4 bases and J lost 5 bases. This CDR3 reads CASSSVLAGETQYF. In nucleotides, the CDR3 is TGTGCCAGCAGCTCCGTCCTAGCGGGGGAGACCCAGTACTTC.

V gene TRBV6-1 combines with J gene TRBJ1-1; D possibly corresponds to TRBD1 (5 bases). The V end lost 8 bases, the J end lost 2 bases, and 18 bases lay between the germline ends. There are 15 residues in the CDR3. Germline V gives CDR1 MNHNS, CDR2 SASEGT. This CDR3 is CASEWWGGGNTEAFF. In nucleotides, the CDR3 is TGTGCCAGCGAATGGTGGGGGGGTGGTAACACTGAAGCTTTCTTT.

This clone was seen more than once but under ten times. The V and J genes are TRBV6-1 and TRBJ2-7, with D perhaps matching TRBD1 (6 bases). The CDR3 spans 16 residues. CDR1 MNHNS and CDR2 SASEGT come from the germline V gene. V was shortened by 3 bases and J by 5 bases, with 20 bases between the two germline ends. The CDR3 spells CASSDRSTGLIHEQYF. CDR3 DNA: TGTGCCAGCAGTGATAGATCGACAGGCCTTATCCACGAGCAGTACTTC.

This clone came up a few times. CDR3 residues: CASTMGLAEPTYEQYF. As DNA, the CDR3 is TGCGCCAGCACCATGGGACTAGCGGAACCCACCTACGAGCAGTACTTC. V and J are TRBV5-1 and TRBJ2-7; 11 nucleotides line up with TRBD2. CDR1 is SGHRS, CDR2 YFSETQ, per germline. The length of the CDR3 is 16 residues. The trim removed 6 bases at V and 2 bases at J, leaving 10 bases unmatched.

This clone was seen a handful of times. This chain links TRBV6-1 with TRBJ2-7; D is perhaps TRBD1 (6 bases). Between the trimmed V and J ends, which lost 10 bases and 0 bases, there was a span of 16 bases. CDR1 is MNHNS and CDR2 is SASEGT in the germline V gene. The CDR3 length is 14 residues. CDR3 sequence reads: CATGSDRNSYEQYF. In DNA form, the CDR3 reads TGTGCCACCGGTTCCGACAGGAACTCCTACGAGCAGTACTTC.

This chain links TRBV28 with TRBJ2-3; D is possibly TRBD2 (5 bases). CDR3 size: 17 residues. Germline-derived CDR1 and CDR2 are MDHEN and SYDVKM. V gave up 1 base and J gave up 0 bases, with 14 bases separating them. The CDR3 loop reads CASSLFSPGVSTDTQYF. The CDR3 coding sequence is TGTGCCAGCAGTTTATTCTCCCCCGGGGTTAGCACAGATACGCAGTATTTT.

The chain joins TRBV29-1 to TRBJ2-3, with D tentatively TRBD1 (7 bases). From germline, CDR1 is SQVTM and CDR2 ANQGSEA. V was pared by 4 bases and J by 3 bases, with 11 bases between. CDR3 length: 13 residues. The chain's CDR3 is CSVVEGATDTQYF. CDR3 DNA: TGCAGCGTTGTGGAGGGGGCAACAGATACGCAGTATTTT.

The rearrangement links TRBV28 to TRBJ1-2; D not certain. Per the germline V gene, CDR1 is MDHEN and CDR2 is SYDVKM. This CDR3 is 12 amino acids long. The V and J ends lost 6 bases and 4 bases respectively, with 9 bases between them. CDR3 loop: CASREGPYGYTF. The DNA for the CDR3 is TGTGCCAGCAGGGAGGGCCCCTATGGCTACACCTTC.

This clone was picked up a small number of times. The chain carries TRBV28 and TRBJ2-7; tentatively, D is TRBD2 (5 bases). The CDR3 is made up of 13 amino acids. V was pared by 5 bases and J by 2 bases, with 10 bases between. Germline V CDR1 and CDR2: MDHEN, SYDVKM. The CDR3 here is CASSIPGAYEQYF. The CDR3 bases are TGTGCCAGCAGTATTCCCGGGGCCTACGAGCAGTACTTC.

The chain is built from TRBV5-4 and TRBJ2-5; D is possibly TRBD2 (7 bases). This CDR3 is 15 amino acids long. Deletions cut 4 bases from V and 1 base from J, with 14 bases between. Germline CDR1 is SGHNT and CDR2 is YYREEE (reference sequence). CDR3 coding DNA: TGTGCCAGCAGCCGGACGGGGGGCGGCCAAGAGACCCAGTACTTC. Translated, it gives CASSRTGGGQETQYF. Variable domain in full (rest from reference TRBV5-4 and TRBJ2-5): ETGVTQSPTHLIKTRGQQVTLRCSSQSGHNTVSWYQQALGQGPQFIFQYYREEENGRGNFPPRFSGLQFPNYSSELNVNALELDDSALYLCASSRTGGGQETQYFGPGTRLLVL.

The chain joins TRBV7-2 to TRBJ1-2, with a tentative D call TRBD1 (6 bases). The CDR3 is made up of 15 amino acids. V dropped 4 bases and J dropped 5 bases, with 17 bases sitting between them. CDR1 and CDR2 from the germline V gene are SGHTA and FQGNSA. The CDR3 DNA follows: TGTGCCAGCAGCTCTAACAGGGTCCCGAGGTATGGCTACACCTTC. Translated: CASSSNRVPRYGYTF.

This chain links TRBV29-1 with TRBJ2-7, with a weak D call TRBD2 (5 bases). Per the germline V gene, CDR1 is SQVTM and CDR2 is ANQGSEA. The CDR3 has 11 residues. V gave up 5 bases and J gave up 6 bases, with 11 bases separating them. DNA for the CDR3: TGCAGCGTTCGTCGGGAAGGCGAGCAGTACTTC. Amino acids: CSVRREGEQYF.

The rearrangement uses TRBV14 and TRBJ2-1, with a possible D match to TRBD1 (5 bases). With 5 bases removed from V and 6 bases from J, the gap between germline ends came to 17 bases. CDR1 and CDR2 (germline): SGHDN, FVKESK. This CDR3 has 15 residues. CDR3 nucleotide sequence: TGTGCCAGCAGCATCCTACAGGTCCCGGGCAATGAGCAGTTCTTC. This translates into CASSILQVPGNEQFF.

The V call is TRBV5-1, the J call TRBJ1-1; D remains ambiguous. The CDR3 is made up of 14 amino acids. Germline assignment: CDR1 SGHRS and CDR2 YFSETQ. The V gene lost 2 bases and the J gene lost 0 bases, with 8 bases spanning the gap. This chain's CDR3 is CASSFSSMNTEAFF. The CDR3 DNA reads TGCGCCAGCAGCTTTAGCAGCATGAACACTGAAGCTTTCTTT.

The chain carries TRBV19 and TRBJ1-1, with 9 bases that match TRBD1. The germline CDR1 and CDR2 sequences are LNHDA and SQIVND (reference sequence). With V trimmed by 3 bases and J by 4 bases, 3 bases remained unmatched. The CDR3 consists of 14 residues. CDR3 nucleotides: TGTGCCAGTAGTATCGGACAGGGGAGCACTGAAGCTTTCTTT. Translating gives CASSIGQGSTEAFF.

This chain joins TRBV9 and TRBJ2-5, with 8 bases lining up with TRBD2. The CDR3 length is 15 residues. Trimming cost V 0 bases and J 0 bases; bases outside gene matches: 1. Looked up from germline, CDR1 is SGDLS and CDR2 is YYNGEE. This CDR3 is CASSVAGGNQETQYF. CDR3 DNA sequence: TGTGCCAGCAGCGTAGCGGGGGGGAACCAAGAGACCCAGTACTTC.

The chain is built from TRBV4-1 and TRBJ2-7, with D hard to call. The germline V gene encodes CDR1 MGHRA and CDR2 YSYEKL. This CDR3 spans 13 amino acids. Trimming pared 1 base from V and 2 bases from J, leaving 6 bases between. The CDR3 DNA is TGCGCCAGCAGCCAAGGAAAGCCCTACGAGCAGTACTTC. It encodes CASSQGKPYEQYF.

This clone was detected a few times. This rearrangement joins TRBV28 to TRBJ1-2; D may be TRBD1 (5 bases). CDR1 and CDR2 (germline): MDHEN, SYDVKM. This CDR3 is built from 17 residues. Trimming stripped 8 bases from V and 4 bases from J, with 26 bases between. CDR3 loop: CASHLRGDVRGSYGYTF. In DNA, the CDR3 is TGTGCCAGCCATCTACGGGGAGACGTCCGGGGGAGCTATGGCTACACCTTC.

This clone was found a few times. The chain combines TRBV5-1 with TRBJ1-2; D ambiguous. CDR1 and CDR2 from the germline V gene are SGHRS and YFSETQ. V was shortened by 0 bases and J by 4 bases, with 10 bases between the two germline ends. This CDR3 contains 14 residues. CDR3 DNA: TGCGCCAGCAGCTTGGAAGAGGGAGGCTATGGCTACACCTTC. This gives the protein CASSLEEGGYGYTF.

In this sample, this clone turned up a few times. The CDR3, as DNA: TGCGCCAGCAGCTTCCTAAGACAGGGGACTGAAGCTTTCTTT. Amino acid sequence: CASSFLRQGTEAFF. This sequence joins TRBV5-1 and TRBJ1-1, with 8 positions matching TRBD1. V dropped 2 bases and J dropped 5; count of bases not matched to a gene: 5. CDR1 SGHRS and CDR2 YFSETQ come from the germline V gene. The CDR3 is made up of 14 amino acids.

The sample holds a few counts of this clone. The rearrangement joins TRBV27 to TRBJ1-5, with D perhaps matching TRBD1 (5 bases). Trimming cost V 6 bases and J 7 bases, with 13 bases left between them. The CDR3 runs to 13 residues. Germline V gives CDR1 MNHEY, CDR2 SMNVEV (reference sequence). In DNA form, the CDR3 reads TGTGCCAGCAGCCCTTGGGGGGGGCAGCCCCAGCATTTT. The encoded protein is CASSPWGGQPQHF.

V usage is TRBV7-2 and J usage is TRBJ2-5; 13 bases are a match to TRBD2. The CDR3 covers 16 residues. The J segment lost 7 bases and the V segment lost 5 bases, leaving 10 bases of the junction unmatched. CDR1 is SGHTA, CDR2 FQGNSA, per germline. CDR3 sequence (DNA): TGTGCCAGCAGCCTCGGACTAGCGGGGGAATCATGGACCCAGTACTTC. This sequence encodes CASSLGLAGESWTQYF.

This clone occurred a few times. J is TRBJ2-7 and V is TRBV4-3; perhaps TRBD2 as D (5 bases). There are 14 residues in the CDR3. The V gene lost 2 bases and the J gene lost 0 bases, with 8 bases spanning the gap. Germline V gene sequence: CDR1 LGHNA, CDR2 YSLEER. In DNA, the CDR3 is TGCGCCAGCAGCCAACGGGGAGTCTCCTACGAGCAGTACTTC. Amino acid sequence: CASSQRGVSYEQYF.

This chain joins TRBV10-3 and TRBJ2-5; 7 bases agree with TRBD1. The CDR3 is 15 residues long. Germline assignment: CDR1 ENHRY and CDR2 SYGVKD. V was pared by 4 bases and J by 1 base, with 6 bases of the junction left unmatched. The CDR3 coding sequence is TGTGCCATCAGTGGTAGACAGGGCCCCCAAGAGACCCAGTACTTC. It yields the protein CAISGRQGPQETQYF.

The V and J genes are TRBV5-1 and TRBJ2-7; D might be TRBD1 (6 bases). Trimming took off 0 bases at V and 2 bases at J, with 9 bases between the two ends. The CDR3 runs to 14 residues. Germline assignment: CDR1 SGHRS and CDR2 YFSETQ. The CDR3 loop is CASSLAGQTYEQYF. DNA for the CDR3: TGCGCCAGCAGCTTGGCCGGACAGACCTACGAGCAGTACTTC.

The chain links TRBV7-2 to TRBJ2-1; 7 bases fit TRBD2. CDR3 length: 16 residues. The germline gives CDR1 SGHTA, CDR2 FQGNSA. With V trimmed by 2 bases and J by 0 bases, 4 bases remained unmatched. The CDR3 spells CASSLISGTSYNEQFF. Here the CDR3 DNA reads TGTGCCAGCAGCTTAATAAGCGGGACCTCCTACAATGAGCAGTTCTTC.

The chain is built from TRBV7-9 and TRBJ1-3, with a possible D match to TRBD1 (5 bases). The germline CDR1 and CDR2 sequences are SEHNR and FQNEAQ (reference sequence). The CDR3 loop spans 14 amino acids. The V gene lost 7 bases and the J gene lost 4 bases, with 14 bases spanning the gap. CDR3 region: CASTAGAGGNTIYF. DNA for the CDR3: TGTGCCAGCACCGCTGGGGCAGGGGGAAACACCATATATTTT.